These 32 T cell receptor beta chains originate from one sample sequenced in a study of Graves' ophthalmopathy and Graves' hyperthyroidism. TCR beta CDR3 regions were amplified from RNA transcripts. HTBI primers primed a first-round RT-PCR, and a second-round multiplex PCR followed. In TCRdb, the multiplex PCR reads were re-called with MiXCR into one record per CDR3 protein. The sample shows some 410,000 distinct CDR3 sequences, around 21% of them seen only once. The sample taken for sequencing was peripheral blood. The receptors were gathered from a woman aged 18-30 years with stable Graves' hyperthyroidism.

The V gene is TRBV28, the J gene TRBJ2-5, with D uncertain. V lost 7 bases to trimming and J lost 5 bases, with 11 bases between them. CDR1 is MDHEN and CDR2 is SYDVKM in the germline V gene. The length of the CDR3 is 12 residues. CDR3 sequence reads: CASTQRMETQYF. CDR3 bases: TGTGCCAGCACGCAGCGAATGGAGACCCAGTACTTC.

The chain carries TRBV5-6 and TRBJ2-5, with 10 nucleotides matching TRBD2. Per germline, CDR1 SGHDT and CDR2 YYEEEE. V shed 2 bases, J shed 1 base, and the junction held 5 bases outside the gene matches. The CDR3 extends over 16 amino acids. The CDR3: CASSFGLAEPQETQYF. CDR3 in DNA: TGTGCCAGCAGCTTCGGACTAGCGGAGCCCCAAGAGACCCAGTACTTC.

The CDR3 region is CASSRTGIGELFF. The CDR3 DNA follows: TGTGCCAGCAGCCGGACAGGGATCGGGGAGCTGTTTTTT. The rearrangement joins TRBV7-2 to TRBJ2-2; 8 nucleotides line up with TRBD1. Trimming removed 5 bases from V and 7 bases from J; junction bases left unmatched: 3. Germline-derived CDR1 and CDR2 are SGHTA and FQGNSA. The CDR3 has 13 residues. The complete variable domain, with remaining parts taken from reference TRBV7-2 and TRBJ2-2, reads GAGVSQSPSNKVTEKGKDVELRCDPISGHTALYWYRQSLGQGLEFLIYFQGNSAPDKSGLPSDRFSAERTGGSVSTLTIQRTQQEDSAVYLCASSRTGIGELFFGEGSRLTVL.

This clonotype was observed at least ten times. This clone may be a read error of a much larger clone one base away. The chain links TRBV15 to TRBJ2-5, with 7 positions matching TRBD1. The CDR3 sequence is 16 residues long. V was pared by 8 bases and J by 7 bases, with 19 bases of the junction left unmatched. CDR1 is LNHNV and CDR2 is YYDKDF in the germline V gene (reference sequence). CDR3 loop: CATGLDRQDMGGTQYF. CDR3 bases: TGTGCCACCGGCTTGGACAGGCAGGACATGGGTGGGACCCAGTACTTC. The full variable domain, rest sourced from reference TRBV15 and TRBJ2-5, is DAMVIQNPRYQVTQFGKPVTLSCSQTLNHNVMYWYQQKSSQAPKLLFHYYDKDFNNEADTPDNFQSRRPNTSFCFLDIRSPGLGDTAMYLCATGLDRQDMGGTQYFGPGTRLLVL.

The rearrangement uses TRBV15 and TRBJ2-4; D remains unclear. The V gene's germline CDR1 is LNHNV and CDR2 YYDKDF (reference sequence). This CDR3 is 13 amino acids long. Trimming removed 3 bases from V and 7 bases from J, with 10 bases in between. For the CDR3, the DNA is TGTGCCACCAGCAGTTTAGTTGTCAACATTCAGTACTTC. Its protein is CATSSLVVNIQYF.

This clonotype has at least ten counts. Here the CDR3 reads CASRLQGGNTEAFF. DNA for the CDR3: TGTGCCAGCAGGTTACAGGGGGGGAACACTGAAGCTTTCTTT. The chain joins TRBV27 to TRBJ1-1; 8 positions agree with TRBD1. The germline V gene has CDR1 MNHEY and CDR2 SMNVEV (reference sequence). The CDR3 is 14 residues long. V was pared by 6 bases and J by 1 base, with 4 bases of the junction left unmatched.

A note on this clonotype: A read error may be the cause here, since a much bigger clone is one base away. The gene calls are TRBV28 and TRBJ2-7; D is ambiguous. The CDR3 consists of 14 residues. V lost 2 bases and J lost 3, with 11 bases in between. The germline V gene encodes CDR1 MDHEN and CDR2 SYDVKM. The CDR3 DNA reads TGTGCCAGCAGTTTAGACCTGAAGGGCTACGAGCAGTACTTC. Its protein product is CASSLDLKGYEQYF.

This clonotype was counted many times. The V gene is TRBV2, the J gene TRBJ2-7, with 8 bases identical to TRBD1. The CDR3 is made up of 13 amino acids. Germline V lookup: CDR1 SNHLY, CDR2 FYNNEI. Unmatched junction bases numbered 10, after V lost 6 bases and J lost 9 bases. The CDR3 DNA sequence: TGTGCCAGCAGGCCTGGACAGGGAAGTGTGCAGTACTTC. Protein product: CASRPGQGSVQYF.

The sample holds many counts of this clonotype. CDR3 protein: CSAGEVLGTEAFF. In nucleotides, the CDR3 is TGCAGTGCGGGAGAGGTCCTGGGCACTGAAGCTTTCTTT. The V gene is TRBV20-1, the J gene TRBJ1-1; unclear D gene. In germline, CDR1 is DFQATT, CDR2 SNEGSKA (reference sequence). The CDR3 covers 13 residues. V was trimmed by 6 bases and J by 4 bases, leaving 15 bases between them.

In its sample, this clonotype was seen a few times. The chain carries TRBV11-2 and TRBJ2-2; TRBD1 is a possible D gene (6 bases). The CDR3 runs to 15 residues. Germline V gene sequence: CDR1 SGHAT, CDR2 FQNNGV. V was shortened by 11 bases and J by 5 bases, with 21 bases between the two germline ends. DNA of the CDR3: TGTGCCGTACGATCACGGCAGGGGCCGACCGGGGAGCTGTTTTTT. Its protein is CAVRSRQGPTGELFF.

This clonotype occurred a few times. The DNA of the CDR3 is TGTGCCAGCAGTCCCTCCCCCCCAACTGAAGCTTTCTTT. Amino acids: CASSPSPPTEAFF. The rearrangement uses TRBV6-5 and TRBJ1-1; D unresolved. Trimming stripped 5 bases from V and 5 bases from J, with 12 bases between. The CDR3 loop spans 13 amino acids. Germline loops: CDR1 MNHEY, CDR2 SVGAGI.

This clonotype came up once. The genes are TRBV15 and TRBJ2-7, with 7 bases that match TRBD1. The CDR3 spans 15 residues. Germline V gives CDR1 LNHNV, CDR2 YYDKDF (reference sequence). The ends lost 1 base at V and 5 bases at J; junction bases unmatched: 8. CDR3 bases: TGTGCCACCAGCAGAGCCAGACAGGGAGTGGACGAGCAGTACTTC. It specifies CATSRARQGVDEQYF.

Ten or more counts support this clonotype. The gene calls are TRBV6-1 and TRBJ1-5, with D maybe TRBD1 (6 bases). Germline V gives CDR1 MNHNS, CDR2 SASEGT. The CDR3 consists of 14 residues. V was shortened by 2 bases and J by 7 bases, with 12 bases between the two germline ends. CDR3 in amino acids: CASSEPQGHQPQHF. The CDR3 nucleotides are TGTGCCAGCAGTGAACCCCAGGGGCACCAGCCCCAGCATTTT.

Only a few counts were recorded for this clonotype. The chain couples TRBV27 to TRBJ1-5; a weak D match, TRBD1 (5 bases). Per the germline V gene, CDR1 is MNHEY and CDR2 is SMNVEV (reference sequence). The CDR3 sequence is 15 residues long. V shed 6 bases and J shed 5 bases, with 17 bases lying between them. This CDR3 reads CASRGGTDSDQPQHF. The CDR3 DNA follows: TGTGCCAGCAGGGGAGGGACGGACTCCGATCAGCCCCAGCATTTT.

This clonotype was seen a handful of times. The rearrangement uses TRBV7-8 and TRBJ1-2; a possible D gene is TRBD1 (6 bases). Trimming shortened V by 3 bases and J by 3 bases, and 32 bases separated the two germline ends. In germline, CDR1 is SGHVS, CDR2 FQNEAQ. The length of the CDR3 is 21 residues. DNA for the CDR3: TGTGCCAGCAGCTTTTGGCAGGGGAGGTCGGGATTGGCACCTCGGGACTATGGCTACACCTTC. Its translation: CASSFWQGRSGLAPRDYGYTF.

The chain recombines TRBV6-1 with TRBJ1-1; D unresolved. Germline CDR1 reads MNHNS; CDR2 reads SASEGT. The CDR3 totals 12 residues. The V end lost 7 bases, the J end lost 5 bases, and 11 bases lay between the germline ends. DNA of the CDR3: TGTGCCAGCACCCAGGAGGGAACTGAAGCTTTCTTT. It is translated as CASTQEGTEAFF.

Ten or more counts support this clonotype. The genes are TRBV19 and TRBJ1-5; 10 bases fit TRBD1. Germline values: CDR1 LNHDA, CDR2 SQIVND (reference sequence). The V and J ends lost 4 bases and 7 bases, in that order; junction bases with no gene match: 10. The CDR3 is 16 amino acids. The CDR3 protein is CASSRSTDRGNQPQHF. The CDR3 nucleotides read TGTGCCAGTAGTAGATCCACGGACAGGGGGAACCAGCCCCAGCATTTT.

At least ten counts were recorded for this clonotype. Since no conserved phenylalanine or tryptophan closes the CDR3, a read error is the likely cause. The rearrangement links TRBV6-1 to TRBJ1-5, with 7 bases lining up with TRBD1. The CDR3 runs to 15 residues. J was trimmed by 2 bases and V by 6 bases; bases with no gene match: 7. The V gene's germline CDR1 is MNHNS and CDR2 SASEGT. The CDR3: CASSDTGTGNQPQHL. CDR3 nucleotide sequence: TGTGCCAGCAGCGACACAGGGACAGGCAATCAGCCCCAGCATCTT.

This clonotype was seen at least ten times. The rearrangement joins TRBV12-3 or TRBV12-4 to TRBJ2-5; 9 bases match TRBD2. V lost 3 bases and J lost 5; bases outside the gene matches: 4. This CDR3 region has 14 residues. In DNA form, the CDR3 reads TGTGCCAGCAGTTTTTCTAGCGGGACTGAGACCCAGTACTTC. Encoded protein: CASSFSSGTETQYF.

This clonotype was counted many times. The J gene is TRBJ2-2, the V gene TRBV12-3 or TRBV12-4; D may be TRBD2 (5 bases). The V and J ends lost 0 bases and 5 bases respectively, with 10 bases between them. The CDR3 spans 15 residues. CDR3 protein: CASSLATGRTGELFF. The CDR3, as DNA: TGTGCCAGCAGTTTAGCCACGGGAAGGACCGGGGAGCTGTTTTTT.

This clonotype was counted ten times or more. This chain uses TRBV28 with TRBJ2-7; 8 nucleotides line up with TRBD1. Trimming removed 2 bases from V and 2 bases from J; junction bases left unmatched: 5. CDR1 is MDHEN and CDR2 is SYDVKM in the germline V gene. This CDR3 spans 15 amino acids. The CDR3 nucleotides are TGTGCCAGCAGTTTAGGCAGGGGGCGTCCCTACGAGCAGTACTTC. As protein: CASSLGRGRPYEQYF.

This chain joins TRBV6-5 and TRBJ1-2; D gene unclear. This CDR3 is built from 13 residues. Germline values: CDR1 MNHEY, CDR2 SVGAGI. The V end lost 0 bases, the J end lost 8 bases, and 10 bases lay between the germline ends. The CDR3 protein is CASSYSPPAGYTF. CDR3 sequence (DNA): TGTGCCAGCAGTTACTCGCCTCCGGCCGGCTACACCTTC.

This clonotype has at least ten counts. The V gene is TRBV2, the J gene TRBJ2-7, with 7 nucleotides matching TRBD1. CDR3 size: 14 residues. With 4 bases clipped from V and 2 bases from J, the junction kept 5 bases outside the gene matches. CDR1 SNHLY and CDR2 FYNNEI come from the germline V gene. The CDR3 region is CASSAYRGPYEQYF. CDR3 in DNA: TGTGCCAGCAGTGCGTACAGGGGACCCTACGAGCAGTACTTC.

This clonotype was counted ten times or more. The rearrangement links TRBV6-2 or TRBV6-3 to TRBJ1-5; D uncertain. The CDR3 runs to 15 residues. The germline CDR1 and CDR2 sequences are MNHEY and SVGEGT. Trimming took off 2 bases at V and 6 bases at J, with 14 bases between the two ends. CDR3 protein: CASSYRRLLSQPQHF. CDR3 nucleotides: TGTGCCAGCAGTTACCGGAGGCTGTTGAGTCAGCCCCAGCATTTT.

This clonotype has a count of ten or more. This chain joins TRBV6-1 and TRBJ1-1; weak D call: TRBD1 (5 bases). Germline V gene sequence: CDR1 MNHNS, CDR2 SASEGT. The CDR3 consists of 14 residues. V dropped 7 bases and J dropped 1 base, with 13 bases sitting between them. This CDR3 is CASTPRGGNTEAFF. CDR3 DNA: TGTGCCAGCACCCCTCGGGGGGGGAACACTGAAGCTTTCTTT.

Comments on this clonotype: A much more abundant neighbour one base away suggests this may be a read error. The chain links TRBV12-3 or TRBV12-4 to TRBJ2-7, with a weak D call TRBD1 (5 bases). The CDR3 is made up of 14 amino acids. Trimming shortened V by 5 bases and J by 4 bases, and 15 bases separated the two germline ends. In nucleotides, the CDR3 is TGTGCCAGCAGTCCCCCCTCCGACAGTTACGAGCAGTACGTC. This translates into CASSPPSDSYEQYV.

The rearrangement links TRBV12-3 or TRBV12-4 to TRBJ2-5; TRBD1 matches at 7 bases. This CDR3 contains 16 residues. The trim removed 5 bases at V and 2 bases at J, leaving 11 bases unmatched. The CDR3 reads CASSASHRGSQETQYF. Written as DNA, the CDR3 is TGTGCCAGCAGTGCGTCCCACAGGGGTAGTCAAGAGACCCAGTACTTC.

This clonotype was counted at least ten times. The chain is built from TRBV15 and TRBJ2-4, with 11 bases fitting TRBD2. Germline CDR1 and CDR2: LNHNV and YYDKDF (reference sequence). CDR3 length: 18 residues. The trim removed 1 base at V and 0 bases at J, leaving 5 bases unmatched. CDR3 nucleotides: TGTGCCACCAGCAGAGCCCCGGGACTAGCGGAAGCCAAAAACATTCAGTACTTC. It yields the protein CATSRAPGLAEAKNIQYF.

In this sample, this clonotype turned up many times. The J gene is TRBJ1-2, the V gene TRBV12-3 or TRBV12-4; D gene uncertain. The CDR3 extends over 15 amino acids. V lost 0 bases to trimming and J lost 4 bases, with 12 bases between them. CDR3 DNA sequence: TGTGCCAGCAGTTTAGCGCCGGGAGGACCCTATGGCTACACCTTC. Its protein is CASSLAPGGPYGYTF.

This clonotype was counted many times. The chain joins TRBV7-8 to TRBJ2-7, with D perhaps being TRBD1 or TRBD2 (5 bases each). CDR1 is SGHVS, CDR2 FQNEAQ, per germline. V was shortened by 6 bases and J by 2 bases, with 11 bases between the two germline ends. The CDR3 spans 13 residues. The CDR3 spells CASRGDETYEQYF. The CDR3, as DNA: TGTGCCAGCAGGGGGGACGAAACCTACGAGCAGTACTTC.

This clonotype was seen many times. The chain employs TRBV2 and TRBJ2-2; 12 bases match TRBD1. V shed 7 bases and J 6 bases; nucleotides not matched to a gene: 3. The CDR3 is 14 residues long. Germline assignment: CDR1 SNHLY and CDR2 FYNNEI. As DNA, the CDR3 is TGTGCCAGCAAGGGGACAGGGGGCCCCGGGGAGCTGTTTTTT. Its protein product is CASKGTGGPGELFF.

This clonotype was detected only a few times. CDR3 residues: CASRRAPGQGAGELFF. For the CDR3, the DNA is TGTGCCAGCAGGCGGGCTCCGGGACAGGGGGCCGGGGAGCTGTTTTTT. This chain links TRBV12-3 or TRBV12-4 with TRBJ2-2, with TRBD1 matching 11 bases. The V and J ends lost 6 bases and 6 bases, in that order; junction bases with no gene match: 9. The CDR3 runs to 16 residues.